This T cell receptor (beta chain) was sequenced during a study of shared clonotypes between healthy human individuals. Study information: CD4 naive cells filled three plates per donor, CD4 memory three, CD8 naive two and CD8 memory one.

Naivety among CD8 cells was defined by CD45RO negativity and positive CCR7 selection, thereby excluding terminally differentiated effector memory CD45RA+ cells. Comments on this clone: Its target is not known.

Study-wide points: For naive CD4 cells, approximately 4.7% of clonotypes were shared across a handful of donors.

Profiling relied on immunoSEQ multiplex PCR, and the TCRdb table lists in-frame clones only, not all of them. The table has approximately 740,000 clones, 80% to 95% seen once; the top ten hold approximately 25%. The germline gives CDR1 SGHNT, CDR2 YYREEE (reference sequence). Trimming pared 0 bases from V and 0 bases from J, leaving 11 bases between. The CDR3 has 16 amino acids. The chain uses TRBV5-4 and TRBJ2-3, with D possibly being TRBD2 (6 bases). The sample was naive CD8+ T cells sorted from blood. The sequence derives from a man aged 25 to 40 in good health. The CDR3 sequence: CASSLDSGVSTDTQYF. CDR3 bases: TGTGCCAGCAGCTTGGATAGCGGAGTAAGCACAGATACGCAGTATTTT.